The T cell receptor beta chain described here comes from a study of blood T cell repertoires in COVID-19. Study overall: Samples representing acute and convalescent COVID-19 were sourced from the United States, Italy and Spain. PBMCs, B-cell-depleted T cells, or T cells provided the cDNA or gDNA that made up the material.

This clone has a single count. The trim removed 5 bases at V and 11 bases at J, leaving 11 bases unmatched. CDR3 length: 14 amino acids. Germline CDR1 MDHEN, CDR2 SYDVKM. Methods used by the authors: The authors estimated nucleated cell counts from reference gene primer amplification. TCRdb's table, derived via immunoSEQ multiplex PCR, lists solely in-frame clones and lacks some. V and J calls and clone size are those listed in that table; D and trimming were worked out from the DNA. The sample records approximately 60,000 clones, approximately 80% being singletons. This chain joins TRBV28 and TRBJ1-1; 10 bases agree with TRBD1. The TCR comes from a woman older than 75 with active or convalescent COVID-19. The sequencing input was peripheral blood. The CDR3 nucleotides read TGTGCCAGCAGTCGGGACAGGGGTAGCGTGGGTGCTTTCTTT. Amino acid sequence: CASSRDRGSVGAFF.